The entry below gives a single T cell receptor beta chain sequence along with its context. CDR1 is SGHTA and CDR2 is FQGNSA in the germline V gene. CDR3 length: 13 residues. V was shortened by 2 bases and J by 4 bases, with 6 bases between the two germline ends. The data stem from a study of blood T cell repertoires in COVID-19. Only in-frame clones appear in the TCRdb table, and some are missing; sequencing was by immunoSEQ multiplex PCR. This table holds a few hundred thousand clones, around 90% found once. The receptor comes from a man aged 55 to 70 with acute or convalescent COVID-19. This chain links TRBV7-2 with TRBJ1-5; no reliable D call. Sample: peripheral blood. As DNA, the CDR3 is TGTGCCAGCAGCTTAAACTCTAATCAGCCCCAGCATTTT. Protein product: CASSLNSNQPQHF.